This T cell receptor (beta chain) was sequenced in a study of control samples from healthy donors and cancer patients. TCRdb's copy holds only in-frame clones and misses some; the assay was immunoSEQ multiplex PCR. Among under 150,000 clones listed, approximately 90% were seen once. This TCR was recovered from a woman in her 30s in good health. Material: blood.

For the CDR3, the DNA is TGTGCCAGCAGCCACCCGTTTGGTAGGACGGATTCCTCTGGAAACACCATATATTTT. This sequence encodes CASSHPFGRTDSSGNTIYF. This chain links TRBV3-1 (or the pseudogene TRBV3-2) with TRBJ1-3; D gene unclear. The V end lost 3 bases, the J end lost 0 bases, and 21 bases lay between the germline ends. CDR3 length: 19 residues. From germline, CDR1 is LGHDT and CDR2 YNNKEL (reference sequence).